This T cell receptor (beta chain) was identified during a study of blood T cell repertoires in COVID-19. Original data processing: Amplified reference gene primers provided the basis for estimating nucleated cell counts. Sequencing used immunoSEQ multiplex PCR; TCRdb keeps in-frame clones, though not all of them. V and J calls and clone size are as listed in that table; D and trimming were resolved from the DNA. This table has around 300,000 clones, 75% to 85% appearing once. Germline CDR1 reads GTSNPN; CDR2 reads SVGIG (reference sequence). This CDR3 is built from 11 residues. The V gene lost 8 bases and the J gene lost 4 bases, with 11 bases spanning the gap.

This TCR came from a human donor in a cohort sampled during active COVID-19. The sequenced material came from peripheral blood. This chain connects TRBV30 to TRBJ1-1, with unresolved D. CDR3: CAGDLGTEAFF. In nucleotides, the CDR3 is TGTGCCGGAGACCTGGGCACTGAAGCTTTCTTT.